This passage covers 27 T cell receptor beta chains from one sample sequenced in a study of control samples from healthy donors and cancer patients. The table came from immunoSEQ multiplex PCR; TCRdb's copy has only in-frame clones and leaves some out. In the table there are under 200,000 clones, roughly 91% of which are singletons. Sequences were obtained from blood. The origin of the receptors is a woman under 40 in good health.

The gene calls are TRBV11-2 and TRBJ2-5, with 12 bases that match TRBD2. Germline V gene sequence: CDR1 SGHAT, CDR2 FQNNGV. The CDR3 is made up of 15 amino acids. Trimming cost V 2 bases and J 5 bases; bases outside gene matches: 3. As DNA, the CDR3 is TGTGCCAGCAGCTTAACGACTAGCGGGAGTGAGACCCAGTACTTC. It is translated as CASSLTTSGSETQYF.

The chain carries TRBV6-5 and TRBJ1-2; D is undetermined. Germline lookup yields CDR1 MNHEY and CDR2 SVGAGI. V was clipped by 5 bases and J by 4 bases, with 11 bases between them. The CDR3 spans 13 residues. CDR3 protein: CASSRQAPYGYTF. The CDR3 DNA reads TGTGCCAGCAGTAGGCAGGCTCCCTATGGCTACACCTTC.

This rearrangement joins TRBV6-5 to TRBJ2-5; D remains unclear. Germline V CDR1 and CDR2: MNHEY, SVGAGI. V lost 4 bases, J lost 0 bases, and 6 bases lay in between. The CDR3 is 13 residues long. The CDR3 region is CASSFTDQETQYF. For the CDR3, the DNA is TGTGCCAGCAGTTTCACGGACCAAGAGACCCAGTACTTC.

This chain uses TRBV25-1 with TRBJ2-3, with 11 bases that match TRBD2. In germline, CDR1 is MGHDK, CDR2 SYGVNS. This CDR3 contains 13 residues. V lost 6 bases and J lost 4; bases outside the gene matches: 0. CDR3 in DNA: TGTGCCAGCAGACTAGCGGGGGCAGATACGCAGTATTTT. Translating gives CASRLAGADTQYF.

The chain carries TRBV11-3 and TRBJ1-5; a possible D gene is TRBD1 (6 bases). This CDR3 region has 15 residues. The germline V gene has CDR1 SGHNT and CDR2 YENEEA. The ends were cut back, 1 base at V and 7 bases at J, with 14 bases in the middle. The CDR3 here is CASSLASGARQPQHF. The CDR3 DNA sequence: TGTGCCAGCAGCTTAGCCTCAGGGGCTAGGCAGCCCCAGCATTTT.

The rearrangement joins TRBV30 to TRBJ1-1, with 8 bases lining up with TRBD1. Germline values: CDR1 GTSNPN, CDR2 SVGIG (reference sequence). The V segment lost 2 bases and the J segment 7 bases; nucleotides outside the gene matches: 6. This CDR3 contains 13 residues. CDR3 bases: TGTGCCTGGAGTAGGACAGGGAAGGGTGAAGCTTTCTTT. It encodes CAWSRTGKGEAFF.

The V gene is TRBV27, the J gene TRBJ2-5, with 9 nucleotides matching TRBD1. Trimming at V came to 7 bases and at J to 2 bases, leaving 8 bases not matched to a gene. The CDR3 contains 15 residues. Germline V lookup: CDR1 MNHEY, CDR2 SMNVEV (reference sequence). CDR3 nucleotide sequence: TGTGCCAGCACCCCGACAGGGGGGTTTCAAGAGACCCAGTACTTC. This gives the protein CASTPTGGFQETQYF.

DNA of the CDR3: TGTGCCAGCAGCTCCAGGGGGAACACTGAAGCTTTCTTT. It translates to CASSSRGNTEAFF. This chain connects TRBV11-3 to TRBJ1-1, with D perhaps matching TRBD1 (6 bases). The CDR3 is made up of 13 amino acids. Per germline, CDR1 SGHNT and CDR2 YENEEA. V gave up 4 bases and J gave up 1 base, with 7 bases separating them.

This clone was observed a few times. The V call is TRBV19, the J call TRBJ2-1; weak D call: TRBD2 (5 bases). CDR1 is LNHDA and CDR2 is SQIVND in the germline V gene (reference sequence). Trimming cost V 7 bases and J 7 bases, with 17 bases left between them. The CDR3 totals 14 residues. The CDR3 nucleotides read TGTGCCAGTATACCGGGGTATCTAGGGAATGAGCAGTTCTTC. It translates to CASIPGYLGNEQFF.

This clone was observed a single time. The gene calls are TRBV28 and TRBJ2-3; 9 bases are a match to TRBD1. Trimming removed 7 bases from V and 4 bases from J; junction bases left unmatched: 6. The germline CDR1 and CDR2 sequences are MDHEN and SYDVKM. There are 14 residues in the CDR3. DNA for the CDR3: TGTGCCAGCAATCCGACAGGGGGGGCAGATACGCAGTATTTT. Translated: CASNPTGGADTQYF.

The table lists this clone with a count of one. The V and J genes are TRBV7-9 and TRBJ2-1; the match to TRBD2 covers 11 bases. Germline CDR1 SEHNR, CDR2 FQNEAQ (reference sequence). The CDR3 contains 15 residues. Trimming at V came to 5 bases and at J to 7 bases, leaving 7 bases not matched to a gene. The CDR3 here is CASSLLTSGINEQFF. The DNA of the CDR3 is TGTGCCAGCAGCCTCCTGACTAGCGGGATAAATGAGCAGTTCTTC.

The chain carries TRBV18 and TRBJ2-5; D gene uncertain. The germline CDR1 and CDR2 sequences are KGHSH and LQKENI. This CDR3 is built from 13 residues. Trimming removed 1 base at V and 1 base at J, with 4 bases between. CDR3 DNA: TGTGCCAGCTCACCACAGATCCAAGAGACCCAGTACTTC. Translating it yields CASSPQIQETQYF.

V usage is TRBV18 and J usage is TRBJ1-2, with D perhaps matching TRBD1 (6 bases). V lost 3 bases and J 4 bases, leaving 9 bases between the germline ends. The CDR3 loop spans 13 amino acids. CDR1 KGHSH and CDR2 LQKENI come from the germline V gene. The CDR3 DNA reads TGTGCCAGCTCACCGGAGACAGGCTATGGCTACACCTTC. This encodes CASSPETGYGYTF.

The CDR3 loop reads CASRDRENTEAFF. DNA for the CDR3: TGTGCCAGCAGGGACAGGGAGAACACTGAAGCTTTCTTT. The J gene is TRBJ1-1, the V gene TRBV6-1, with 8 bases lining up with TRBD1. The CDR3 sequence is 13 residues long. Germline V gene lookup returns CDR1 MNHNS and CDR2 SASEGT. Losses at the gene ends were 6 bases for V and 1 base for J; bases not matched to a gene: 1.

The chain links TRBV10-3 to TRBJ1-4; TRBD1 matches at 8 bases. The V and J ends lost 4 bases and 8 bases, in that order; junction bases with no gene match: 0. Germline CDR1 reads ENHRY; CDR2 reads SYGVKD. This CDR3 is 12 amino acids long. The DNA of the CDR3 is TGTGCCATCAGTGGGACAGGGGAAAAACTGTTTTTT. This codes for CAISGTGEKLFF.

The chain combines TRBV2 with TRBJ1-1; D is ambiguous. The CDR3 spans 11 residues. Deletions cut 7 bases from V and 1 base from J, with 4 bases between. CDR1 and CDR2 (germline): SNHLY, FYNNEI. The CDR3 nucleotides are TGTGCCAGCACCGGGAACACTGAAGCTTTCTTT. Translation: CASTGNTEAFF.

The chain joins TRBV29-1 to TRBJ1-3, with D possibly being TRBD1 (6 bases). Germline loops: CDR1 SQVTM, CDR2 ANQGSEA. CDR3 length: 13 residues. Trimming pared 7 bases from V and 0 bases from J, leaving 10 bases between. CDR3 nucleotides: TGCAGCGCTAAGACAGGCTCTGGAAACACCATATATTTT. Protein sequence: CSAKTGSGNTIYF. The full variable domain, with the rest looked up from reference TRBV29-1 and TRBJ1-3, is SAVISQKPSRDICQRGTSLTIQCQVDSQVTMMFWYRQQPGQSLTLIATANQGSEATYESGFVIDKFPISRPNLTFSTLTVSNMSPEDSSIYLCSAKTGSGNTIYFGEGSWLTVV.

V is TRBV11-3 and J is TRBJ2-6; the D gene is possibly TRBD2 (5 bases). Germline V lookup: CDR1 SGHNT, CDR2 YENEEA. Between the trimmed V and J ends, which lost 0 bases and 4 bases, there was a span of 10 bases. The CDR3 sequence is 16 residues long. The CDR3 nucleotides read TGTGCCAGCAGCTTAGATTCGGGGTACGGGGCCAACGTCCTGACTTTC. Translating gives CASSLDSGYGANVLTF.

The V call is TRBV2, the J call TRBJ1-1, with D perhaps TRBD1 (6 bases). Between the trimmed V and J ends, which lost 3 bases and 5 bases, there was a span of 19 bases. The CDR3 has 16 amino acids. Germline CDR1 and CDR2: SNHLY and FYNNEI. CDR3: CASSEALQGRRTEAFF. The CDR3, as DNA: TGTGCCAGCAGTGAGGCTTTACAGGGTCGGAGGACTGAAGCTTTCTTT.

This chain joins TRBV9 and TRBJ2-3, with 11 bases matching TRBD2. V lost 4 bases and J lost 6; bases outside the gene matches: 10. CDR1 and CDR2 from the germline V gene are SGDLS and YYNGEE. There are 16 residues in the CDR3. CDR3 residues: CASSPSSGGAVDTQYF. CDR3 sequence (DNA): TGTGCCAGCAGCCCAAGTAGCGGGGGGGCCGTGGATACGCAGTATTTT.

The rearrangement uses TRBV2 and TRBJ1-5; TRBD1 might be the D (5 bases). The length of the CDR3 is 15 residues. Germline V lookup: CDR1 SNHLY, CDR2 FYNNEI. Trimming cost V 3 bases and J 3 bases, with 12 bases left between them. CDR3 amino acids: CASSEWGLSNQPQHF. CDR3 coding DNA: TGTGCCAGCAGTGAGTGGGGACTCTCCAATCAGCCCCAGCATTTT.

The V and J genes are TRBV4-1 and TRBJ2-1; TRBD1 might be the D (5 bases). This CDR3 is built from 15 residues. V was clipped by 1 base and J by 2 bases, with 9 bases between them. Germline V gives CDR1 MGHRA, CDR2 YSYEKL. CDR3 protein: CASSQGTPTYNEQFF. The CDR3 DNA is TGCGCCAGCAGCCAAGGGACACCTACCTACAATGAGCAGTTCTTC.

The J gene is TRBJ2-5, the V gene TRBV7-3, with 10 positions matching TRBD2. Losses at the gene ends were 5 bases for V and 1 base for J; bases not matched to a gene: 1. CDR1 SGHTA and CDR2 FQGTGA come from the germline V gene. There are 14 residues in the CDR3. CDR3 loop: CASSPSGGQETQYF. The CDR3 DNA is TGTGCCAGCAGCCCTAGCGGGGGCCAAGAGACCCAGTACTTC.

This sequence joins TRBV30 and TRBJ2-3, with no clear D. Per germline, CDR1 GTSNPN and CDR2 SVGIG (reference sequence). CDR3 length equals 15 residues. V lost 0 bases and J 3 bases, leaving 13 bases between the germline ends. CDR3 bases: TGTGCCTGGAGTGTATCCCTAGTCGGGACAGATACGCAGTATTTT. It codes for CAWSVSLVGTDTQYF.

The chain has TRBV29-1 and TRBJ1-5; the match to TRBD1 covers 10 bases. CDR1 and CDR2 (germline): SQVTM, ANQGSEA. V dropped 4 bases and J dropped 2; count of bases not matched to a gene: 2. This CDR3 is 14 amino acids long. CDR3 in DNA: TGCAGCGTTGGGACAGGGGGAGGCAATCAGCCCCAGCATTTT. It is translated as CSVGTGGGNQPQHF.

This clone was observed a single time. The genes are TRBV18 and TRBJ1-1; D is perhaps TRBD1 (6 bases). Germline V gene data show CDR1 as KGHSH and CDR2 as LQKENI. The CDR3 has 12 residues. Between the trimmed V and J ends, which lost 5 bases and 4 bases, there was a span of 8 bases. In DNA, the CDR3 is TGTGCCAGCTCAACAGGGACCACTGAAGCTTTCTTT. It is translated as CASSTGTTEAFF.

CDR3 DNA: TGTGCCAGCAGCTTAGGTGCCTTACGGAACACCATATATTTT. Amino acids: CASSLGALRNTIYF. The J gene is TRBJ1-3, the V gene TRBV13; no clear D gene. This CDR3 comprises 14 residues. Germline values: CDR1 PRHDT, CDR2 FYEKMQ (reference sequence). Trimming pared 0 bases from V and 7 bases from J, leaving 10 bases between. Full variable domain (outside the CDR3, taken from reference TRBV13 and TRBJ1-3): AAGVIQSPRHLIKEKRETATLKCYPIPRHDTVYWYQQGPGQDPQFLISFYEKMQSDKGSIPDRFSAQQFSDYHSELNMSSLELGDSALYFCASSLGALRNTIYFGEGSWLTVV.